What follows is one TCR beta chain and its context. This specimen comes from a study of blood T cell repertoires in COVID-19. At the level of the study: From the United States, Italy and Spain came samples of acute and convalescent COVID-19. Nucleic acid was either cDNA or gDNA, and it came from T cells, B-cell-depleted T cells, or PBMCs.

This CDR3 has 13 amino acids. V was clipped by 11 bases and J by 3 bases, with 14 bases between them. Germline V gives CDR1 MDHEN, CDR2 SYDVKM. Authors' data handling: Using reference gene primer amplification, nucleated cell counts were estimated. Sequencing used immunoSEQ multiplex PCR; TCRdb keeps in-frame clones, though not all of them. V and J calls and clone size come straight from that table; D and trimming were deduced from the DNA. The data show fewer than 120,000 clones, approximately 65% seen once. The sequenced material came from peripheral blood. The receptor was isolated from a woman in her sixties or seventies with acute or convalescent COVID-19. V and J are TRBV28 and TRBJ1-5; possibly TRBD1 for D (6 bases). The CDR3 loop is CAGRGASNQPQHF. As DNA, the CDR3 is TGTGCCGGCCGGGGGGCCTCCAATCAGCCCCAGCATTTT.